Shown below are 24 T cell receptor beta chains from a single sample sequenced in a study of identical twins. TCRdb analysed the 5' RACE reads with MiXCR anew, one entry per CDR3 protein. The sample has some 1,700,000 distinct CDR3 sequences, 25% to 35% seen once. Sequencing was done on a sample of cord blood. All receptors derive from a newborn girl in good health.

The chain recombines TRBV7-2 with TRBJ2-7; 10 bases agree with TRBD2. From germline, CDR1 is SGHTA and CDR2 FQGNSA. V gave up 1 base and J gave up 5 bases; unmatched junction bases: 11. There are 17 residues in the CDR3. The CDR3, as DNA: TGTGCCAGCAGCTTAGGTCTAGCGGGAGAGGCATCCGACGAGCAGTACTTC. It encodes CASSLGLAGEASDEQYF.

Remarks on this clonotype: At one end, the junction sequence differs from germline, possibly due to a read error. This rearrangement joins TRBV20-1 to TRBJ2-1, with 14 bases fitting TRBD2. The germline V gene has CDR1 DFQATT and CDR2 SNEGSKA (reference sequence). The CDR3 contains 15 residues. DNA for the CDR3: TGCGGTGCTAGTCCGGGACTAGCGGGAGTAGAGACCCAGTTCTTC. Translated, it gives CGASPGLAGVETQFF.

This clonotype was recorded a few times. The chain is built from TRBV20-1 and TRBJ2-5; 7 bases match TRBD2. Trimming took 5 bases from V and 5 from J; bases not matched to a gene: 11. The CDR3 spans 14 residues. The V gene's germline CDR1 is DFQATT and CDR2 SNEGSKA (reference sequence). The CDR3 region has the DNA TGCAGTGCTGGGGTGGGAGGGCCAGGGGAGACCCAGTACTTC. Residues: CSAGVGGPGETQYF.

The gene calls are TRBV6-5 and TRBJ2-5; TRBD2 aligns across 12 bases. V gave up 6 bases and J gave up 11 bases; unmatched junction bases: 13. The V gene's germline CDR1 is MNHEY and CDR2 SVGAGI. This CDR3 comprises 15 residues. This CDR3 reads CASSPPTSGSDEQYF. The CDR3 bases are TGTGCCAGCAGCCCCCCGACTAGCGGGAGTGATGAGCAGTACTTC.

The V gene is TRBV7-2, the J gene TRBJ2-5; D is unclear. The V end lost 1 base, the J end lost 4 bases, and 7 bases lay between the germline ends. The CDR3 sequence is 13 residues long. CDR1 SGHTA and CDR2 FQGNSA come from the germline V gene. The chain's CDR3 is CASSLGWSETQYF. CDR3 nucleotide sequence: TGTGCCAGCAGCTTAGGTTGGTCAGAGACCCAGTACTTC. The variable domain in full, with the rest retrieved from reference TRBV7-2 and TRBJ2-5, is GAGVSQSPSNKVTEKGKDVELRCDPISGHTALYWYRQSLGQGLEFLIYFQGNSAPDKSGLPSDRFSAERTGGSVSTLTIQRTQQEDSAVYLCASSLGWSETQYFGPGTRLLVL.

This clonotype was found a few times. The gene calls are TRBV4-1 and TRBJ2-1, with D possibly matching TRBD2 (6 bases). Trimming took 1 base from V and 10 from J, leaving 20 bases between them. CDR1 is MGHRA, CDR2 YSYEKL, per germline. The CDR3 loop spans 16 amino acids. CDR3 bases: TGCGCCAGCAGCCAAGTTGTCACTACGACTAGTTGCGAGCAGTTCTTC. Residues: CASSQVVTTTSCEQFF.

This clonotype has a handful of counts. This chain joins TRBV10-3 and TRBJ1-2; weak D call: TRBD1 (5 bases). V was pared by 0 bases and J by 4 bases, with 15 bases between. CDR1 ENHRY and CDR2 SYGVKD come from the germline V gene. The CDR3 loop spans 16 amino acids. CDR3 in amino acids: CAISESLRQNLYGYTF. The CDR3 bases are TGTGCCATCAGTGAGTCCCTCAGACAGAACCTCTATGGCTACACCTTC.

This clonotype has more than one count but fewer than ten. The CDR3 sequence: CASSRRENYGYTF. In DNA form, the CDR3 reads TGTGCCAGCAGTCGACGGGAGAACTATGGCTACACCTTC. The chain recombines TRBV27 with TRBJ1-2; D not certain. Germline values: CDR1 MNHEY, CDR2 SMNVEV (reference sequence). V dropped 5 bases and J dropped 2 bases, with 9 bases sitting between them. This CDR3 is 13 amino acids long.

This clonotype came up a few times. This sequence joins TRBV7-9 and TRBJ1-2; TRBD1 aligns across 7 bases. Germline lookup yields CDR1 SEHNR and CDR2 FQNEAQ (reference sequence). Germline trimming cut 3 bases from V and 4 bases from J; bases unmatched to any gene: 17. CDR3 length: 18 residues. The CDR3 loop is CASSFPTLGRGNIYGYTF. CDR3 DNA: TGTGCCAGCAGCTTCCCGACCCTTGGCAGGGGGAACATCTATGGCTACACCTTC.

This clonotype was recorded at least ten times. This chain uses TRBV7-9 with TRBJ1-1, with 8 bases identical to TRBD1. This CDR3 spans 15 amino acids. Trimming took 4 bases from V and 1 from J; bases not matched to a gene: 5. Germline V gene data show CDR1 as SEHNR and CDR2 as FQNEAQ (reference sequence). In DNA form, the CDR3 reads TGTGCCAGCAGCTCGACGACAGGGGCGAACACTGAAGCTTTCTTT. Amino acids: CASSSTTGANTEAFF.

The table lists this clonotype with a few counts. The J gene is TRBJ1-2, the V gene TRBV6-5, with 9 bases matching TRBD1. The V and J ends lost 6 bases and 8 bases, in that order; junction bases with no gene match: 7. The germline V gene has CDR1 MNHEY and CDR2 SVGAGI. This CDR3 has 13 amino acids. CDR3 nucleotides: TGTGCCAGCAGCCGAACAGGGGGCGAGGGCTACACCTTC. Translation gives CASSRTGGEGYTF.

This clonotype has just a few counts. The chain recombines TRBV3-1 with TRBJ2-5; TRBD1 is a possible D gene (6 bases). Deletions cut 3 bases from V and 4 bases from J, with 12 bases between. CDR3 length: 14 residues. CDR1 and CDR2 from the germline V gene are LGHDT and YNNKEL (reference sequence). CDR3 nucleotide sequence: TGTGCCAGCAGCCATAGGACAGCCGGAGAGACCCAGTACTTC. This translates into CASSHRTAGETQYF.

The chain joins TRBV6-6 to TRBJ2-7, with 11 bases identical to TRBD2. V dropped 6 bases and J dropped 0; count of bases not matched to a gene: 7. The CDR3 contains 16 residues. Per germline, CDR1 MNHNY and CDR2 SVGAGI (reference sequence). In nucleotides, the CDR3 is TGTGCCAGCAGACGGGTCGGGACTAGCGGCTCCTACGAGCAGTACTTC. Translation: CASRRVGTSGSYEQYF.

The rearrangement joins TRBV20-1 to TRBJ1-1, with 10 bases fitting TRBD1. The germline V gene encodes CDR1 DFQATT and CDR2 SNEGSKA (reference sequence). CDR3 size: 12 residues. Trimming at V came to 6 bases and at J to 6 bases, leaving 4 bases not matched to a gene. CDR3 residues: CSAGDRGSEAFF. The CDR3 DNA reads as TGCAGTGCAGGGGACAGGGGATCTGAAGCTTTCTTT.

This clonotype has a handful of counts. The chain combines TRBV12-3 or TRBV12-4 with TRBJ2-7; TRBD1 or TRBD2 may be the D gene (5 bases each). The CDR3 is made up of 14 amino acids. V was pared by 6 bases and J by 2 bases, with 14 bases between. The CDR3, as DNA: TGTGCCAGCAGACCAGGGACGTTGGCCTACGAGCAGTACTTC. It yields the protein CASRPGTLAYEQYF.

The CDR3 region is CASSESGGGAEAFF. Written as DNA, the CDR3 is TGTGCCAGCAGTGAGTCAGGCGGGGGGGCTGAAGCTTTCTTT. The chain uses TRBV25-1 and TRBJ1-1; tentatively, D is TRBD1 (5 bases). Between the trimmed V and J ends, which lost 3 bases and 6 bases, there was a span of 14 bases. Germline V gene lookup returns CDR1 MGHDK and CDR2 SYGVNS. The CDR3 covers 14 residues. Full variable domain (missing parts from reference TRBV25-1 and TRBJ1-1): EADIYQTPRYLVIGTGKKITLECSQTMGHDKMYWYQQDPGMELHLIHYSYGVNSTEKGDLSSESTVSRIRTEHFPLTLESARPSHTSQYLCASSESGGGAEAFFGQGTRLTVV.

This clonotype was seen a few times. V usage is TRBV20-1 and J usage is TRBJ1-5; 8 nucleotides align to TRBD1. With 3 bases clipped from V and 3 bases from J, the junction kept 7 bases outside the gene matches. Germline V gene lookup returns CDR1 DFQATT and CDR2 SNEGSKA (reference sequence). The CDR3 loop spans 15 amino acids. The chain's CDR3 is CSARRGQAINQPQHF. CDR3 in DNA: TGCAGTGCTAGGCGGGGACAGGCCATCAATCAGCCCCAGCATTTT.

The rearrangement uses TRBV9 and TRBJ2-1; the D gene is possibly TRBD2 (5 bases). The CDR3 is 17 amino acids. Trimming stripped 0 bases from V and 1 base from J, with 14 bases between. CDR1 is SGDLS and CDR2 is YYNGEE in the germline V gene. CDR3 DNA sequence: TGTGCCAGCAGCGTAGTATACGGGATTGGTTCCTACAATGAGCAGTTCTTC. This sequence encodes CASSVVYGIGSYNEQFF.

This clonotype was observed a handful of times. The rearrangement uses TRBV27 and TRBJ1-5; no firm D call. The CDR3 extends over 12 amino acids. Trimming shortened V by 4 bases and J by 9 bases, and 10 bases separated the two germline ends. Germline CDR1 and CDR2: MNHEY and SMNVEV (reference sequence). This chain's CDR3 is CASSYRAGPQHF. The CDR3 DNA sequence: TGTGCCAGCAGTTATCGGGCAGGGCCCCAGCATTTT.

Here the CDR3 DNA reads TGCAGTGCTAGCGCAGGGCGCCCTGAGTCACCCCTCCACTTT. Translation: CSASAGRPESPLHF. This rearrangement joins TRBV20-1 to TRBJ1-6; TRBD1 is a possible D gene (5 bases). The length of the CDR3 is 14 residues. The ends were cut back, 3 bases at V and 10 bases at J, with 16 bases in the middle. The germline gives CDR1 DFQATT, CDR2 SNEGSKA (reference sequence).

As regards this clonotype: The conserved closing phenylalanine or tryptophan is absent in this CDR3, likely reflecting a read error. CDR3 coding DNA: TGTGCCAGCAGCTTACACCACTACAATGAGCAGTTCTTA. Translated, it gives CASSLHHYNEQFL. The gene calls are TRBV11-2 and TRBJ2-1; D remains ambiguous. The germline V and J ends were trimmed by 2 bases and 3 bases, with 5 bases remaining between them. CDR1 is SGHAT, CDR2 FQNNGV, per germline. The CDR3 runs 13 residues.

This clonotype has at least ten counts. V gene TRBV10-3 combines with J gene TRBJ2-3; 13 bases align to TRBD2. J lost 5 bases, V lost 4 bases, and 0 bases had no gene match. Germline loops: CDR1 ENHRY, CDR2 SYGVKD. The CDR3 runs 14 residues. The CDR3 spells CAISGTSGRDTQYF. As DNA, the CDR3 is TGTGCCATCAGTGGGACTAGCGGGAGAGATACGCAGTATTTT.

To note about this clonotype: One end of the junction varies from germline; a read error may be responsible. The chain joins TRBV27 to TRBJ2-3; 7 bases fit TRBD2. CDR1 is MNHEY, CDR2 SMNVEV, per germline (reference sequence). The CDR3 extends over 15 amino acids. For the CDR3, the DNA is TGTGCCAGCAGTTTCGGCGGGAGAGGCACAGATGCGCAGTATTTT. This gives the protein CASSFGGRGTDAQYF.

This clonotype has more than one count but fewer than ten. V and J are TRBV2 and TRBJ2-5, with D uncertain. Trimming left V 6 bases short and J 5 bases short, with 7 bases between. The germline CDR1 and CDR2 sequences are SNHLY and FYNNEI. CDR3 length: 11 amino acids. The chain's CDR3 is CASSSFETQYF. The CDR3 DNA is TGTGCCAGCAGCTCCTTTGAGACCCAGTACTTC.